These 13 T cell receptor beta chains share one sample of origin, sequenced in a study of neoadjuvant anti-PD-1 for oral cavity cancer. The protocol was immunoSEQ multiplex PCR, while the TCRdb copy is restricted to in-frame clones and leaves out a portion. This sample has more than 50,000 clones; 70% to 85% occur once, and the top ten carry 2.5% to 3%. This material consisted of PBMCs, taken before nivolumab (anti-PD-1) treatment. Receptors originate from a person between 35 and 79 years old with oral cavity squamous cell carcinoma.

The chain is built from TRBV7-2 and TRBJ2-7; D remains unclear. Germline assignment: CDR1 SGHTA and CDR2 FQGNSA. V lost 7 bases and J lost 7, with 23 bases in between. The CDR3 is 15 residues long. The CDR3 sequence is CASTLGPSLSTEQYF. CDR3 nucleotide sequence: TGTGCCAGCACCCTCGGCCCCTCCCTATCGACAGAGCAGTACTTC.

V and J are TRBV19 and TRBJ2-3; TRBD1 agrees at 10 bases. Per germline, CDR1 LNHDA and CDR2 SQIVND (reference sequence). With 10 bases clipped from V and 5 bases from J, the junction kept 9 bases outside the gene matches. The CDR3 length is 14 residues. CDR3 coding DNA: TGTGCCACCAGTCGACAGGGGGCAGTAGATACGCAGTATTTT. It specifies CATSRQGAVDTQYF. The variable domain in full, completed from reference TRBV19 and TRBJ2-3, reads DGGITQSPKYLFRKEGQNVTLSCEQNLNHDAMYWYRQDPGQGLRLIYYSQIVNDFQKGDIAEGYSVSREKKESFPLTVTSAQKNPTAFYLCATSRQGAVDTQYFGPGTRLTVL.

The gene calls are TRBV29-1 and TRBJ1-1, with D unclear. Per the germline V gene, CDR1 is SQVTM and CDR2 is ANQGSEA. V shed 7 bases and J shed 2 bases, with 14 bases lying between them. The CDR3 spans 13 residues. CDR3 in amino acids: CSGDSGTNTEAFF. CDR3 nucleotides: TGCAGCGGAGATTCAGGAACCAACACTGAAGCTTTCTTT. The variable domain in full, completed from reference TRBV29-1 and TRBJ1-1, reads SAVISQKPSRDICQRGTSLTIQCQVDSQVTMMFWYRQQPGQSLTLIATANQGSEATYESGFVIDKFPISRPNLTFSTLTVSNMSPEDSSIYLCSGDSGTNTEAFFGQGTRLTVV.

The chain combines TRBV7-9 with TRBJ1-4, with TRBD1 matching over 7 bases. V was clipped by 8 bases and J by 4 bases; unmatched bases: 10. This CDR3 region has 15 residues. Germline V lookup: CDR1 SEHNR, CDR2 FQNEAQ (reference sequence). CDR3 sequence: CASSLNRGGNEKLFF. In DNA, the CDR3 is TGTGCCAGCTCCCTTAACAGGGGCGGTAATGAAAAACTGTTTTTT.

The chain has TRBV6-6 and TRBJ2-3; TRBD2 matches at 12 bases. This CDR3 has 16 amino acids. The germline V gene encodes CDR1 MNHNY and CDR2 SVGAGI (reference sequence). V was clipped by 8 bases and J by 1 base; unmatched bases: 7. CDR3 amino acids: CASARPSGGGTDTQYF. The DNA of the CDR3 is TGTGCCAGCGCTAGGCCTAGCGGGGGGGGCACAGATACGCAGTATTTT.

This sequence joins TRBV4-1 and TRBJ2-2; TRBD2 aligns across 7 bases. V dropped 0 bases and J dropped 0; count of bases not matched to a gene: 4. This CDR3 is 17 amino acids long. Germline CDR1 is MGHRA and CDR2 is YSYEKL. The CDR3 bases are TGCGCCAGCAGCCAAGATTCGGCGGGAGCGAACACCGGGGAGCTGTTTTTT. Its translation is CASSQDSAGANTGELFF.

The rearrangement links TRBV30 to TRBJ1-2; D is possibly TRBD1 (5 bases). The CDR3 is made up of 16 amino acids. Germline CDR1 and CDR2: GTSNPN and SVGIG (reference sequence). The V end was cut by 2 bases, the J end by 6 bases, with 22 bases between. The CDR3 loop is CAWSIRELDGAHGYTF. CDR3 in DNA: TGTGCCTGGAGTATCCGGGAACTAGACGGGGCCCATGGCTACACCTTC.

V usage is TRBV5-1 and J usage is TRBJ1-6, with D possibly matching TRBD1 (5 bases). The CDR3 runs to 13 residues. Germline-derived CDR1 and CDR2 are SGHRS and YFSETQ. Deletions cut 4 bases from V and 6 bases from J, with 8 bases between. The CDR3 DNA is TGCGCCAGCAGCCCCGGGACTAATTCACCCCTCCACTTT. Amino acid sequence: CASSPGTNSPLHF.

This clone came up a few times. The chain joins TRBV18 to TRBJ1-5; D unresolved. Trimming pared 6 bases from V and 0 bases from J, leaving 9 bases between. The germline V gene has CDR1 KGHSH and CDR2 LQKENI. CDR3 length: 14 residues. CDR3 residues: CASSTGISNQPQHF. In nucleotides, the CDR3 is TGTGCCAGCTCTACGGGGATTAGCAATCAGCCCCAGCATTTT.

The chain is built from TRBV5-8 and TRBJ2-3; 9 bases fit TRBD2. There are 16 residues in the CDR3. Per germline, CDR1 SGHTS and CDR2 YDEGEE. V was clipped by 0 bases and J by 2 bases; unmatched bases: 4. Here the CDR3 reads CASSLALAGYTDTQYF. The CDR3 DNA is TGTGCCAGCAGCTTGGCCCTAGCGGGGTACACAGATACGCAGTATTTT.

This clone was recorded once. The genes are TRBV5-6 and TRBJ2-5; a possible D gene is TRBD2 (5 bases). The CDR3 consists of 15 residues. Germline assignment: CDR1 SGHDT and CDR2 YYEEEE. Trimming cost V 2 bases and J 2 bases, with 13 bases left between them. The CDR3 DNA sequence: TGTGCCAGCAGCTTCGGAGCGGCACTACAAGAGACCCAGTACTTC. Translation gives CASSFGAALQETQYF. Looking up the rest from reference TRBV5-6 and TRBJ2-5 gives the full variable domain: DAGVTQSPTHLIKTRGQQVTLRCSPKSGHDTVSWYQQALGQGPQFIFQYYEEEERQRGNFPDRFSGHQFPNYSSELNVNALLLGDSALYLCASSFGAALQETQYFGPGTRLLVL.

The chain has TRBV11-1 and TRBJ1-2, with D possibly being TRBD1 (5 bases). Germline V gene data show CDR1 as SGHAT and CDR2 as FQDESV (reference sequence). V was shortened by 6 bases and J by 2 bases, with 16 bases between the two germline ends. The CDR3 totals 15 residues. The CDR3 DNA sequence: TGTGCCAGCAGACAAGGGGCAAATTTAAACTATGGCTACACCTTC. This encodes CASRQGANLNYGYTF.

Concerning this clone itself: The junction departs from germline at one end; a sequencing error may be responsible. J is TRBJ1-4 and V is TRBV25-1; 11 nucleotides line up with TRBD1. There are 15 residues in the CDR3. Germline-derived CDR1 and CDR2 are MGHDK and SYGVNS. The CDR3: CANSWGGTGGEKLFF. The CDR3 bases are TGTGCCAACAGTTGGGGAGGGACAGGGGGAGAAAAACTGTTTTTT. The whole variable domain, filled in from reference TRBV25-1 and TRBJ1-4, reads EADIYQTPRYLVIGTGKKITLECSQTMGHDKMYWYQQDPGMELHLIHYSYGVNSTEKGDLSSESTVSRIRTEHFPLTLESARPSHTSQYLCANSWGGTGGEKLFFGSGTQLSVL.